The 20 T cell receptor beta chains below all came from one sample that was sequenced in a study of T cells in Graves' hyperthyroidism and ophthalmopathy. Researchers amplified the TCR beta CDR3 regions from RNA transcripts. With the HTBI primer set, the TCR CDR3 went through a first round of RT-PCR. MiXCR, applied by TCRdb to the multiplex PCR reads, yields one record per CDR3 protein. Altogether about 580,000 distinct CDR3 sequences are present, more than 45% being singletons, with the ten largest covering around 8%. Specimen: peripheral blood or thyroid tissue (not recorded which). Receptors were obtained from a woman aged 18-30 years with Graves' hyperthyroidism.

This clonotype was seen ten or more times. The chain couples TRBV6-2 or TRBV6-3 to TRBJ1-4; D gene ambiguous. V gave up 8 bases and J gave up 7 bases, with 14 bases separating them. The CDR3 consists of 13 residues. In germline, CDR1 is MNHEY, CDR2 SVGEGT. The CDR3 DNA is TGTGCCAGCTCGGACGGAGGCTCTGAAAAACTGTTTTTT. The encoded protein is CASSDGGSEKLFF.

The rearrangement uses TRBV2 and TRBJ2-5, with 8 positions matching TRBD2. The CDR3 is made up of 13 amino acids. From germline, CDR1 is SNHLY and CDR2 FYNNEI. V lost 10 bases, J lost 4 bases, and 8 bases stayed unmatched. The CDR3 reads CATTTGGGETQYF. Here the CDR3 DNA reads TGTGCCACCACGACGGGGGGGGGAGAGACCCAGTACTTC.

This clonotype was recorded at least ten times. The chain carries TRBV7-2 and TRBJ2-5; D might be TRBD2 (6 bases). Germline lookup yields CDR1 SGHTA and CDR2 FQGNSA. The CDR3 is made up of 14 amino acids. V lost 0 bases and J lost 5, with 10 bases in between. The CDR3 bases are TGTGCCAGCAGCTTAGCGCGGGGCTCGGAGACCCAGTACTTC. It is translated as CASSLARGSETQYF. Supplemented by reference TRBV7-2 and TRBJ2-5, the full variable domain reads GAGVSQSPSNKVTEKGKDVELRCDPISGHTALYWYRQSLGQGLEFLIYFQGNSAPDKSGLPSDRFSAERTGGSVSTLTIQRTQQEDSAVYLCASSLARGSETQYFGPGTRLLVL.

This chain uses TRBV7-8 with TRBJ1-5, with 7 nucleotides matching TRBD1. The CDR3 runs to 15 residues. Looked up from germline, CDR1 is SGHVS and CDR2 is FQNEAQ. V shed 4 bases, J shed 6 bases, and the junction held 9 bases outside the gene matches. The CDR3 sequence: CASSSPDRVRQPQHF. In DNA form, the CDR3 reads TGTGCCAGCAGCTCGCCCGACAGGGTTCGTCAGCCCCAGCATTTT.

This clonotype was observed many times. The CDR3 coding sequence is TGCGCCAGCAGCCAAGATGGTCGGATCAGAGGACCACTGACCCAGTACTTC. It specifies CASSQDGRIRGPLTQYF. The chain has TRBV4-3 and TRBJ2-5; D call uncertain. Trimming took 0 bases from V and 7 from J, leaving 21 bases between them. CDR1 and CDR2 from the germline V gene are LGHNA and YSLEER. This CDR3 spans 17 amino acids.

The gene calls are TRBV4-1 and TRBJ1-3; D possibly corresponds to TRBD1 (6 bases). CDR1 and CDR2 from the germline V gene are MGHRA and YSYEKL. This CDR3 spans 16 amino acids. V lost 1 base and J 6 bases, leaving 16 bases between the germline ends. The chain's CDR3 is CASSQVGGSTENTIYF. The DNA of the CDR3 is TGCGCCAGCAGCCAAGTAGGGGGGAGCACTGAAAACACCATATATTTT.

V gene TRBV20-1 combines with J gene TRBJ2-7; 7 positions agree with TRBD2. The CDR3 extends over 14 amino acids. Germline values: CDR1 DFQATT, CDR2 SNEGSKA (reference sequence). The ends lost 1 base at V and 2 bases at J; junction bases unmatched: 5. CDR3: CSARAGTTTYEQYF. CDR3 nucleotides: TGCAGTGCTAGAGCCGGGACTACCACCTACGAGCAGTACTTC.

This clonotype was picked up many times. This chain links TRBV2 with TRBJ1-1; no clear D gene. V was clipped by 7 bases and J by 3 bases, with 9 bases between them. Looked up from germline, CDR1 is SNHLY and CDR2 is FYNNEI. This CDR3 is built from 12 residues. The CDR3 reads CASTRGDTEAFF. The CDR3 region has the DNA TGTGCCAGCACTCGGGGAGACACTGAAGCTTTCTTT.

CDR3 region: CAWNLGMNYGYTF. DNA for the CDR3: TGTGCCTGGAACTTGGGCATGAACTATGGCTACACCTTC. The chain is built from TRBV30 and TRBJ1-2; D unclear. The germline V gene encodes CDR1 GTSNPN and CDR2 SVGIG (reference sequence). This CDR3 contains 13 residues. The V gene lost 4 bases and the J gene lost 2 bases, with 11 bases spanning the gap.

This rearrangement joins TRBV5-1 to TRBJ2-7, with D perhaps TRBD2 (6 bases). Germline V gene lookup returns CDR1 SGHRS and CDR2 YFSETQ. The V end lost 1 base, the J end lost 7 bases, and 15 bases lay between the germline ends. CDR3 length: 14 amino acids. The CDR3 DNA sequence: TGCGCCAGCAGCTTGCGCGGGACCGATAATGAGCAGTACTTC. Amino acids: CASSLRGTDNEQYF.

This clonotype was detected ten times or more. CDR3 protein: CASSHDGSSYNSPLHF. Written as DNA, the CDR3 is TGTGCCAGCAGCCATGACGGGAGCTCCTATAATTCACCCCTCCACTTT. This chain connects TRBV4-2 to TRBJ1-6, with D unresolved. This CDR3 has 16 residues. V was trimmed by 3 bases and J by 0 bases, leaving 9 bases between them. Germline CDR1 is LGHNA and CDR2 is YNFKEQ.

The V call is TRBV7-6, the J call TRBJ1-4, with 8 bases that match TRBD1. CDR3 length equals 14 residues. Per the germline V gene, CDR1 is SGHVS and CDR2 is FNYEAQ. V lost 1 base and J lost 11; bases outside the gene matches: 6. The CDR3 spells CASSLGTGMVKLFF. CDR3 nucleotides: TGTGCCAGCAGCTTAGGGACAGGGATGGTCAAACTGTTTTTT.

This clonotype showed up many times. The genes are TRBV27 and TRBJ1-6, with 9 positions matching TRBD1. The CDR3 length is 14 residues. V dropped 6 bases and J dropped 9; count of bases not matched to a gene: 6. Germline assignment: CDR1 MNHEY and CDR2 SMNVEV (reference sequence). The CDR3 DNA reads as TGTGCCAGCAGGGCCGGGACAGGGATTTCACCCCTCCACTTT. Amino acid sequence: CASRAGTGISPLHF.

CDR3 protein: CSANTLAGVFTDTQYF. In DNA form, the CDR3 reads TGCAGTGCCAACACTCTAGCGGGAGTTTTCACAGATACGCAGTATTTT. The rearrangement uses TRBV20-1 and TRBJ2-3; 10 bases fit TRBD2. The CDR3 has 16 residues. Losses at the gene ends were 6 bases for V and 2 bases for J; bases not matched to a gene: 11. Germline lookup yields CDR1 DFQATT and CDR2 SNEGSKA (reference sequence).

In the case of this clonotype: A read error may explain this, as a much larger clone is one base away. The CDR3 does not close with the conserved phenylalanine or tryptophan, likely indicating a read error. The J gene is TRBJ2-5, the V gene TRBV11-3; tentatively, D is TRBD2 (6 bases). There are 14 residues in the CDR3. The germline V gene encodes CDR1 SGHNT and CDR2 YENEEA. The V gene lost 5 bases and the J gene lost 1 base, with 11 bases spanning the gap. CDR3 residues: CASSLEGLQETQYS. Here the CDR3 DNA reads TGTGCCAGCAGCCTGGAGGGCCTCCAAGAGACCCAGTACTCC.

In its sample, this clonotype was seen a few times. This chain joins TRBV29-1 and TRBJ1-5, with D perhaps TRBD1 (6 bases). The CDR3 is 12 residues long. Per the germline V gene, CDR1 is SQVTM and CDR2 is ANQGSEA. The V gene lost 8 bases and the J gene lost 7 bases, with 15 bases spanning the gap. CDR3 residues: CSFEGGGQPQHF. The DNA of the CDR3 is TGCAGCTTCGAGGGGGGAGGGCAGCCCCAGCATTTT.

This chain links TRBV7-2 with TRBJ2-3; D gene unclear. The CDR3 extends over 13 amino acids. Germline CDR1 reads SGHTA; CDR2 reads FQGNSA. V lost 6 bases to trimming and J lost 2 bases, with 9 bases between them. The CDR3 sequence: CASRHTTTDTQYF. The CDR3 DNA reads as TGTGCCAGCAGACATACAACCACAGATACGCAGTATTTT.

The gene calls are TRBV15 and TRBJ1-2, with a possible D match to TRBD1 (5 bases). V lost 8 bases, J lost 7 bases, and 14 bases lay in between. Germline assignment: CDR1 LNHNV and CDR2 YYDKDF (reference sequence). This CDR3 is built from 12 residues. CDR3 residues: CATHLVGAGYTF. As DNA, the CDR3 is TGTGCCACCCATCTAGTCGGGGCTGGCTACACCTTC.

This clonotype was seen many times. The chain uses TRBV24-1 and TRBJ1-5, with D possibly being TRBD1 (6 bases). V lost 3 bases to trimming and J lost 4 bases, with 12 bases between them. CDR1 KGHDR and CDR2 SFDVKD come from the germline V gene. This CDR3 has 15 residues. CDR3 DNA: TGTGCCACCAGTGATCCGGACAGCCCAAATCAGCCCCAGCATTTT. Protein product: CATSDPDSPNQPQHF.

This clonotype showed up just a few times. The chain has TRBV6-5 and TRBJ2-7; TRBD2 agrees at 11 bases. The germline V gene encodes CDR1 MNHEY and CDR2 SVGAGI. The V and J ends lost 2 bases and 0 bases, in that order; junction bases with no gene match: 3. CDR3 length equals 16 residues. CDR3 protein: CASSYDSGRASYEQYF. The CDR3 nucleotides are TGTGCCAGCAGTTACGATAGCGGGAGGGCCTCCTACGAGCAGTACTTC.